This record covers a single TCR beta chain. The antigen is undetermined. V lost 7 bases, J lost 5 bases, and 8 bases lay in between. The CDR3 loop spans 11 amino acids. Germline CDR1 LNHDA, CDR2 SQIVND (reference sequence). This entry comes from a study of somatic mutations in cytotoxic T cells in rheumatoid arthritis. Background on the study: Immediately following diagnosis and ahead of any treatment, patient blood (approximately 30 ml EDTA) was drawn.

Study-wide findings and caveats: The largest CD8+ clone made up over 20% of CD8+ cells in about an eighth of the 65 patients. Patients with rheumatoid arthritis showed a slight underrepresentation of TRBV07, a finding that was never subjected to any adjustment for multiple comparisons.

Libraries were prepared by immunoSEQ multiplex PCR; TCRdb keeps only in-frame clonotypes and omits some of them. The table shows around 14,000 clones, with about 93% occurring only once. The receptor was derived from a man between 65 and 79 years old with rheumatoid arthritis. The sample consisted of CD4+ T cells sorted from blood. This chain uses TRBV19 with TRBJ1-1; D remains ambiguous. The chain's CDR3 is CASTRKTEAFF. The CDR3 DNA sequence: TGTGCCAGTACCAGGAAGACTGAAGCTTTCTTT. Looking up the rest from reference TRBV19 and TRBJ1-1 gives the full variable domain: DGGITQSPKYLFRKEGQNVTLSCEQNLNHDAMYWYRQDPGQGLRLIYYSQIVNDFQKGDIAEGYSVSREKKESFPLTVTSAQKNPTAFYLCASTRKTEAFFGQGTRLTVV.